This is a list of T cell receptor beta chains from one sample in a study of blood T cell repertoires in COVID-19. Profiled with immunoSEQ multiplex PCR; TCRdb holds only in-frame clones, not every one. The data contain 200,000 to 250,000 clones, about four fifths of them singletons. The sequenced sample was PBMCs or T cells enriched from blood (not recorded which). Receptor source: a woman between 45 and 65 years old who had been exposed to COVID-19. Each CDR3 is given with its conserved first and last residue. The D gene is left open where the match is weak. Part of the rows lack a size; the others show once, few, many or a class for expanded clones.

D: TRBD1; J: TRBJ1-1; size: -; V: TRBV11-2; DNA: TGTGCCAGCAGCTCGAGACAGGGGATGAACACTGAAGCTTTCTTT; CDR3: CASSSRQGMNTEAFF
D: -; J: TRBJ1-2; size: -; V: TRBV2; DNA: TGTGCCAGCACGAGATTGACAGGAAGCTATGGCTACACCTTC; CDR3: CASTRLTGSYGYTF
D: TRBD1; J: TRBJ2-1; size: -; V: TRBV7-2; DNA: TGTGCCAGCAGCACGGGACAGGTAGTGGCTGAGCAGTTCTTC; CDR3: CASSTGQVVAEQFF
D: -; J: TRBJ1-2; size: -; V: TRBV5-1; DNA: TGCGCCAGCAGGGACAGCAAGTTTGGCTACACCTTC; CDR3: CASRDSKFGYTF
D: TRBD1; J: TRBJ1-3; size: -; V: TRBV19; DNA: TGTGCCAGTAGTATGGGGACAGCCGGAAACACCATATATTTT; CDR3: CASSMGTAGNTIYF
D: -; J: TRBJ2-3; size: once; V: TRBV25-1; DNA: TGTGCCACCATGGACAGATACACAGATACGCAGTATTTT; CDR3: CATMDRYTDTQYF
D: -; J: TRBJ2-7; size: -; V: TRBV28; DNA: TGTGCCAGCAGTCCCGGGGGGCGGGAGCAGTACTTC; CDR3: CASSPGGREQYF
D: TRBD2; J: TRBJ2-3; size: -; V: TRBV2; DNA: TGTGCCAGCAGTGAACCCACTAGCGGGTATACGCAGTATTTT; CDR3: CASSEPTSGYTQYF
D: TRBD2; J: TRBJ2-5; size: -; V: TRBV27; DNA: TGTGCCAGCAGTTTCGGGGGGATGGGCCAAGAGACCCAGTACTTC; CDR3: CASSFGGMGQETQYF
D: -; J: TRBJ1-4; size: -; V: TRBV29-1; DNA: TGCAGCGTTAAGGGGGAGGGCGAAAAACTGTTTTTT; CDR3: CSVKGEGEKLFF
D: TRBD1; J: TRBJ2-7; size: -; V: TRBV7-2; DNA: TGTGCCAGCAGCTTAACGACAGGGGGCCCCTACGAGCAGTACTTC; CDR3: CASSLTTGGPYEQYF
D: -; J: TRBJ1-1; size: once; V: TRBV7-8; DNA: TGTGCCAGCAGCTTATTTGAGGAAACTGAAGCTTTCTTT; CDR3: CASSLFEETEAFF
D: -; J: TRBJ1-4; size: -; V: TRBV5-1; DNA: TGCGCCAGCAGCCGACGGGAGAATGAAAAACTGTTTTTT; CDR3: CASSRRENEKLFF
D: -; J: TRBJ2-1; size: -; V: TRBV6-5; DNA: TGTGCCAGCAGCTTAGCGGTAGCCTTAACCAATGAGCAGTTCTTC; CDR3: CASSLAVALTNEQFF
D: -; J: TRBJ2-7; size: -; V: TRBV2; DNA: TGTGCCAGCTCGACGCAGGCCGGGATTGGGGAGCAGTACTTC; CDR3: CASSTQAGIGEQYF
D: -; J: TRBJ1-5; size: -; V: TRBV19; DNA: TGTGCCAGTAAAGCTCAGGAGGGGGGGAATCAGCCCCAGCATTTT; CDR3: CASKAQEGGNQPQHF
D: TRBD1; J: TRBJ1-2; size: -; V: TRBV5-1; DNA: TGCGCCAGCAGCTCTACAGGGGGCTATGGCTACACCTTC; CDR3: CASSSTGGYGYTF
D: TRBD1; J: TRBJ2-7; size: -; V: TRBV27; DNA: TGTGCCAGCAGTTCCCCCGGGACAGGGACCTACGAGCAGTACTTC; CDR3: CASSSPGTGTYEQYF
D: -; J: TRBJ1-2; size: -; V: TRBV28; DNA: TGTGCCAGCAGTTTAAGTGGGAGCGCCTCTAACTATGGCTACACCTTC; CDR3: CASSLSGSASNYGYTF
D: TRBD1; J: TRBJ1-2; size: -; V: TRBV5-1; DNA: TGCGCCAGCAGCTTCATGGGGACAGGGCCGGTTGGCTACACCTTC; CDR3: CASSFMGTGPVGYTF
D: TRBD1; J: TRBJ2-7; size: -; V: TRBV19; DNA: TGTGCCAGTAGTATCGATGGGACAGGGGGCGACGAGCAGTACTTC; CDR3: CASSIDGTGGDEQYF
D: TRBD2; J: TRBJ2-3; size: -; V: TRBV10-3; DNA: TGTGCCATCAGTGCATCATTAGCGGGATCAGATACGCAGTATTTT; CDR3: CAISASLAGSDTQYF
D: -; J: TRBJ1-6; size: few; V: TRBV5-6; DNA: TGTGCCAGCAGCCCGGGACACCTCAATTCACCCCTCCACTTT; CDR3: CASSPGHLNSPLHF
D: -; J: TRBJ1-5; size: -; V: TRBV4-1; DNA: TGCGCCAGCAGCCAAGCAGGGGGCAATCAGCCCCAGCATTTT; CDR3: CASSQAGGNQPQHF
D: -; J: TRBJ2-3; size: once; V: TRBV19; DNA: TGTGCCAGTAGTATAGGCCCTAGCGGCACAGATACGCAGTATTTT; CDR3: CASSIGPSGTDTQYF
D: -; J: TRBJ2-3; size: -; V: TRBV28; DNA: TGTGCCAGCAGTTTGGTCCGGGCGCGGGGCACAGATACGCAGTATTTT; CDR3: CASSLVRARGTDTQYF
D: TRBD1; J: TRBJ1-2; size: once; V: TRBV18; DNA: TGTGCCAGCTCCCCGGGACAGGGGATTTATGGCTACACCTTC; CDR3: CASSPGQGIYGYTF
D: TRBD1; J: TRBJ2-3; size: -; V: TRBV6-2/TRBV6-3; DNA: TGTGCCAGCAGTTACAGGGGGCGACTCACAGATACGCAGTATTTT; CDR3: CASSYRGRLTDTQYF
D: -; J: TRBJ1-3; size: -; V: TRBV15; DNA: TGTGCCACCAGCAGAGAGCGAGGAGGGGTCTCTGGAAACACCATATATTTT; CDR3: CATSRERGGVSGNTIYF
D: -; J: TRBJ2-1; size: once; V: TRBV4-3; DNA: TGCGCCAGCAGCCAAGAGACAGTAGGAAATGAGCAGTTCTTC; CDR3: CASSQETVGNEQFF
D: -; J: TRBJ2-7; size: -; V: TRBV11-2; DNA: TGTGCCAGCAGCGTCACGGGGTACGAGCAGTACTTC; CDR3: CASSVTGYEQYF
D: -; J: TRBJ1-1; size: -; V: TRBV18; DNA: TGTGCCAGCTCACAAGGGGCCGACACTGAAGCTTTCTTT; CDR3: CASSQGADTEAFF
D: -; J: TRBJ1-1; size: -; V: TRBV4-2; DNA: TGTGCCAGCAGCCAAGATCCTAGGGGCACTGAAGCTTTCTTT; CDR3: CASSQDPRGTEAFF
D: -; J: TRBJ1-5; size: -; V: TRBV19; DNA: TGTGCCAGTAGTACGAGAAATCAGCCCCAGCATTTT; CDR3: CASSTRNQPQHF
D: TRBD1; J: TRBJ2-4; size: -; V: TRBV24-1; DNA: TGTGCCACCAGTGATTCGGGACTCGACAGGGGAAACATTCAGTACTTC; CDR3: CATSDSGLDRGNIQYF
D: -; J: TRBJ1-2; size: -; V: TRBV7-7; DNA: TGTGCCAGCAGCCATTCAGACGGTCTAGCTAACTATGGCTACACCTTC; CDR3: CASSHSDGLANYGYTF
D: TRBD2; J: TRBJ2-7; size: -; V: TRBV27; DNA: TGTGCCACCAAATCACTAGCGGACGAGCAGTACTTC; CDR3: CATKSLADEQYF
D: TRBD1; J: TRBJ2-1; size: once; V: TRBV7-3; DNA: TGTGCCAGCAGCCCGACAGGGAATGGTGAGCAGTTCTTC; CDR3: CASSPTGNGEQFF
D: TRBD2; J: TRBJ2-1; size: few; V: TRBV7-9; DNA: TGTGCCAGCAGCTTAGGGGCGACTAGCGGGGGGTTATACAATGAGCAGTTCTTC; CDR3: CASSLGATSGGLYNEQFF
D: -; J: TRBJ1-5; size: -; V: TRBV5-8; DNA: TGTGCCAGCAGCTTGTTTGGGCGGGGAGGTCAGCCCCAGCATTTT; CDR3: CASSLFGRGGQPQHF
D: TRBD2; J: TRBJ2-5; size: -; V: TRBV7-6; DNA: TGTGCCAGCAGCCCGGGACTAGCGATGAAGACCCAGTACTTC; CDR3: CASSPGLAMKTQYF
D: -; J: TRBJ2-7; size: few; V: TRBV21-1; DNA: TGTGCCAGCAGCAAAATCCCAGCGAGGAATGTGAGGGAGCAGTACTTC; CDR3: CASSKIPARNVREQYF
D: -; J: TRBJ2-3; size: -; V: TRBV5-1; DNA: TGCGCCAGCAGCCCTGCGCTCAACACAGATACGCAGTATTTT; CDR3: CASSPALNTDTQYF
D: TRBD1; J: TRBJ1-3; size: -; V: TRBV19; DNA: TGTGCCAGTAGTATATACAGGGGTGAAGGCAACACCATATATTTT; CDR3: CASSIYRGEGNTIYF
D: -; J: TRBJ1-4; size: -; V: TRBV4-2; DNA: TGTGCCAGCAGCCGGGGGCAAGAGATTGCAACTAATGAAAAACTGTTTTTT; CDR3: CASSRGQEIATNEKLFF
D: TRBD1; J: TRBJ1-1; size: -; V: TRBV19; DNA: TGTGCCAGTAGTATGGGCGGACAGGGGAGCACTGAAGCTTTCTTT; CDR3: CASSMGGQGSTEAFF
D: -; J: TRBJ1-2; size: -; V: TRBV7-9; DNA: TGTGCCAGCAGCTTTGTGGGGGCGGACTATGGCTACACCTTC; CDR3: CASSFVGADYGYTF
D: TRBD1; J: TRBJ1-5; size: -; V: TRBV7-2; DNA: TGTGCCAGCAGCCCCAGGACAGGCCATCAGCCCCAGCATTTT; CDR3: CASSPRTGHQPQHF
D: TRBD1; J: TRBJ1-4; size: -; V: TRBV7-9; DNA: TGTGCCAGCAGTCTAGGGGGCGTTGGTGAAAAACTGTTTTTT; CDR3: CASSLGGVGEKLFF
D: TRBD1; J: TRBJ2-7; size: -; V: TRBV2; DNA: TGTGCCAGCAGTTTTGGGCAGGGGGCAAGCTACGAGCAGTACTTC; CDR3: CASSFGQGASYEQYF
D: TRBD1; J: TRBJ1-3; size: -; V: TRBV12-5; DNA: TGTGCTAGTGGGTCGGGACAGCTCTCTGGAAACACCATATATTTT; CDR3: CASGSGQLSGNTIYF
D: TRBD1; J: TRBJ1-6; size: -; V: TRBV5-1; DNA: TGCGCCAGCAGCTTGGCCTTGGGACAGGGGGCCAATTCACCCCTCCACTTT; CDR3: CASSLALGQGANSPLHF
D: TRBD2; J: TRBJ2-5; size: -; V: TRBV2; DNA: TGTGCCAGCAGTGTCGAAAGCCAGCGGGGGCGATTGGGTACAGAGACCCAGTACTTC; CDR3: CASSVESQRGRLGTETQYF
D: -; J: TRBJ1-1; size: few; V: TRBV6-1; DNA: TGTGCCAGCAGTGTGTGGGGCCTAACGAAGGTGTGGGGCGATACCAAAGCTTTCTTT; CDR3: CASSVWGLTKVWGDTKAFF
D: -; J: TRBJ1-5; size: -; V: TRBV7-2; DNA: TGTGCCAGCAGCTTAGCGTCAGGTACTCAGCCCCAGCATTTT; CDR3: CASSLASGTQPQHF